This is a list of T cell receptor beta chains from one sample in a study of T-cell memory formation after mild COVID-19. TCRdb passed the 5' RACE reads through MiXCR, listing each CDR3 protein once. The sample has about 250,000 distinct CDR3 sequences, about 16% seen once. The sequenced material came from PBMCs or a T cell subset sorted from them (not recorded which). Every receptor here comes from an adult woman who had mild COVID-19 (a few samples of this study predate the infection). Cell type and time point are not known. The CDR3 runs from the conserved cysteine through the conserved F or W. Each record gives: D gene, V gene, clone size, CDR3 length, J gene, CDR3 protein, CDR3 DNA. The D gene is left open where the match is weak. Size tells how often a clone was seen (once, few, many) or the class of an expanded clone, and some rows leave it out.

TRBD2,TRBV12-3/TRBV12-4,.,16,TRBJ2-7,CASSLVAGLQGAEQYF,TGTGCCAGCAGTCTCGTAGCGGGCCTCCAAGGGGCCGAGCAGTACTTC
TRBD1,TRBV7-3,.,14,TRBJ2-7,CASSLNRGPYEQYF,TGTGCCAGCAGCTTAAACAGGGGGCCGTACGAGCAGTACTTC
.,TRBV2,few,14,TRBJ2-2,CASKAASNTGELFF,TGTGCCAGCAAGGCAGCGTCTAACACCGGGGAGCTGTTTTTT
.,TRBV24-1,few,11,TRBJ2-5,CATARQETQYF,TGTGCCACCGCGCGCCAAGAGACCCAGTACTTC
.,TRBV29-1,few,14,TRBJ2-7,CSVEVVGVANEQYF,TGCAGCGTTGAAGTCGTCGGAGTTGCGAACGAGCAGTACTTC
TRBD2,TRBV6-2/TRBV6-3,.,15,TRBJ2-1,CASIGAGGSYNEQFF,TGTGCCAGCATTGGCGCGGGGGGCTCCTACAATGAGCAGTTCTTC
TRBD1,TRBV5-1,.,15,TRBJ1-2,CASSADPGQFYGYTF,TGCGCCAGCAGCGCGGACCCGGGACAGTTCTATGGCTACACCTTC
TRBD2,TRBV12-3/TRBV12-4,few,12,TRBJ2-7,CASSSGEGEQYF,TGTGCCAGCAGTTCCGGGGAGGGGGAGCAGTACTTC
.,TRBV11-2,few,16,TRBJ2-3,CASSLAVGASTDTQYF,TGTGCCAGCAGCTTAGCGGTCGGGGCTAGCACAGATACGCAGTATTTT
.,TRBV19,few,13,TRBJ2-5,CASSIQNQETQYF,TGTGCCAGTAGTATACAGAACCAAGAGACCCAGTACTTC
.,TRBV12-3/TRBV12-4,.,14,TRBJ2-2,CASSSRGGPGELFF,TGTGCCAGCAGTTCTAGAGGCGGTCCCGGGGAGCTGTTTTTT
.,TRBV12-3/TRBV12-4,many,15,TRBJ2-1,CASSLGRWVYNEQFF,TGTGCCAGCAGTTTGGGAAGGTGGGTCTACAATGAGCAGTTCTTC
TRBD2,TRBV19,few,14,TRBJ2-1,CASSSGLAGGGAFF,TGTGCCAGTAGCTCAGGACTAGCGGGGGGAGGGGCGTTCTTC
.,TRBV3-1,.,15,TRBJ1-3,CASSHGPGGSGTIYF,TGTGCCAGCAGCCATGGCCCGGGGGGGTCAGGCACCATATATTTT
.,TRBV5-1,few,13,TRBJ1-2,CASSKGQNYGYTF,TGCGCCAGCAGCAAAGGACAGAACTATGGCTACACCTTC
TRBD1,TRBV5-1,once,19,TRBJ1-1,CASSLFRGTGAAENTEAFF,TGCGCCAGCAGCTTGTTTAGGGGGACAGGGGCCGCCGAAAACACTGAAGCTTTCTTT
.,TRBV5-1,.,12,TRBJ2-5,CASFLLRETQYF,TGCGCCAGCTTCCTTCTCCGAGAGACCCAGTACTTC
TRBD1,TRBV5-1,few,15,TRBJ2-5,CASGTGQANQETQYF,TGCGCCAGCGGTACTGGACAGGCCAATCAAGAGACCCAGTACTTC
TRBD1,TRBV5-1,many,15,TRBJ1-1,CASSLEGQGYTEAFF,TGCGCCAGCAGCTTGGAGGGACAGGGATACACTGAAGCTTTCTTT
.,TRBV5-1,few,13,TRBJ1-1,CASSLGQDTEAFF,TGCGCCAGCAGCTTGGGGCAGGACACTGAAGCTTTCTTT
TRBD2,TRBV3-1,few,16,TRBJ2-1,CASSQPTSGRYNEQFF,TGTGCCAGCAGCCAACCGACTAGCGGGCGTTACAATGAGCAGTTCTTC
.,TRBV6-5,few,15,TRBJ2-6,CASSYTVFGANVLTF,TGTGCCAGCAGTTACACAGTATTTGGGGCCAACGTCCTGACTTTC
.,TRBV5-6,many,11,TRBJ2-1,CASSPSGEQFF,TGTGCCAGCAGCCCTTCAGGGGAGCAGTTCTTC
.,TRBV11-2,few,15,TRBJ2-1,CASSLVVALSNEQFF,TGTGCCAGCAGCTTAGTAGTAGCACTAAGCAATGAGCAGTTCTTC
.,TRBV6-2/TRBV6-3,.,14,TRBJ2-2,CASSWGQGSGELFF,TGTGCCAGCAGTTGGGGGCAGGGGTCCGGGGAGCTGTTTTTT
TRBD1,TRBV3-1,.,16,TRBJ2-7,CASSRSGRTGSYEQYF,TGTGCCAGCAGCCGTTCTGGAAGGACAGGGTCCTACGAGCAGTACTTC
.,TRBV27,few,18,TRBJ1-6,CASSLEAPVNFYNSPLHF,TGTGCCAGCAGTTTAGAGGCACCCGTTAACTTTTATAATTCACCCCTCCACTTT
.,TRBV20-1,few,13,TRBJ2-5,CSASPEGRETQYF,TGCAGTGCTAGCCCCGAAGGGAGGGAGACCCAGTACTTC
TRBD2,TRBV5-6,.,16,TRBJ2-1,CASSLRGGSSYNEQFF,TGTGCCAGCAGCTTAAGGGGCGGGAGCTCCTACAATGAGCAGTTCTTC
.,TRBV7-2,.,15,TRBJ1-5,CASSLAAGQGQPQHF,TGTGCCAGCAGCTTAGCCGCGGGGCAGGGTCAGCCCCAGCATTTT
TRBD1,TRBV12-3/TRBV12-4,.,15,TRBJ2-1,CASRYTGTGLNEQFF,TGTGCCAGCAGATACACCGGGACAGGGTTAAATGAGCAGTTCTTC
.,TRBV12-3/TRBV12-4,.,16,TRBJ2-4,CASSFPGKLAKNIQYF,TGTGCCAGCAGTTTTCCTGGGAAACTAGCCAAAAACATTCAGTACTTC